Presented here are 11 T cell receptor beta chains from one specimen sequenced in a study of PD-L1 blockade in urothelial cancer. Measured with immunoSEQ multiplex PCR; TCRdb has only the in-frame clones, and not every one. The sample has about 52,000 clones, roughly 80% seen once. The sample here was PBMCs, taken around atezolizumab (anti-PD-L1) treatment. The receptors derive from a man between 65 and 79 years old with urothelial cancer.

This sequence joins TRBV11-3 and TRBJ2-7, with 8 bases that match TRBD2. The CDR3 covers 15 residues. V lost 5 bases, J lost 4 bases, and 10 bases stayed unmatched. Germline assignment: CDR1 SGHNT and CDR2 YENEEA. The CDR3 nucleotides are TGTGCCAGCAGCCCGGGGGGGCAGACTCGATACGAGCAGTACTTC. This gives the protein CASSPGGQTRYEQYF.

The V gene is TRBV7-9, the J gene TRBJ2-7; the D is unclear. CDR1 SEHNR and CDR2 FQNEAQ come from the germline V gene (reference sequence). This CDR3 region has 13 residues. The germline V and J ends were trimmed by 1 base and 5 bases, with 9 bases remaining between them. The DNA of the CDR3 is TGTGCCAGCAGCTTAGGCGCGCTTGACGAGCAGTACTTC. It translates to CASSLGALDEQYF. Complete variable domain (other parts from reference TRBV7-9 and TRBJ2-7): DTGVSQNPRHKITKRGQNVTFRCDPISEHNRLYWYRQTLGQGPEFLTYFQNEAQLEKSRLLSDRFSAERPKGSFSTLEIQRTEQGDSAMYLCASSLGALDEQYFGPGTRLTVT.

This rearrangement joins TRBV27 to TRBJ2-3, with a tentative D call TRBD1 (5 bases). Trimming left V 7 bases short and J 0 bases short, with 14 bases between. This CDR3 is built from 15 residues. Germline V lookup: CDR1 MNHEY, CDR2 SMNVEV (reference sequence). CDR3 nucleotide sequence: TGTGCCAGCAAGGCGGTGGGGCCTAGCACAGATACGCAGTATTTT. It specifies CASKAVGPSTDTQYF.

This rearrangement joins TRBV27 to TRBJ2-1, with 13 bases matching TRBD2. V shed 6 bases and J 6 bases; nucleotides not matched to a gene: 2. From germline, CDR1 is MNHEY and CDR2 SMNVEV (reference sequence). The CDR3 sequence is 14 residues long. CDR3 sequence (DNA): TGTGCCAGCAGCAGGACTAGCGGGAGCAATGAGCAGTTCTTC. This gives the protein CASSRTSGSNEQFF.

J is TRBJ1-2 and V is TRBV10-3; maybe TRBD1 (6 bases). V lost 4 bases and J lost 1, with 10 bases in between. This CDR3 has 14 residues. Germline V lookup: CDR1 ENHRY, CDR2 SYGVKD. The CDR3 is CAISVQGSNYGYTF. As DNA, the CDR3 is TGTGCCATCAGTGTGCAGGGGAGTAACTATGGCTACACCTTC.

This chain links TRBV2 with TRBJ2-3; weak D call: TRBD1 (5 bases). Germline loops: CDR1 SNHLY, CDR2 FYNNEI. V lost 5 bases to trimming and J lost 0 bases, with 12 bases between them. CDR3 length: 15 residues. CDR3 sequence: CASSSDRPSTDTQYF. The CDR3 DNA reads TGTGCCAGCAGTTCCGACAGACCTAGCACAGATACGCAGTATTTT. The full variable domain, rest sourced from reference TRBV2 and TRBJ2-3, is EPEVTQTPSHQVTQMGQEVILRCVPISNHLYFYWYRQILGQKVEFLVSFYNNEISEKSEIFDDQFSVERPDGSNFTLKIRSTKLEDSAMYFCASSSDRPSTDTQYFGPGTRLTVL.

The sample holds a few counts of this clone. The chain couples TRBV4-3 to TRBJ1-2; unclear D gene. V shed 0 bases and J shed 4 bases, with 9 bases lying between them. Germline V gene lookup returns CDR1 LGHNA and CDR2 YSLEER. The CDR3 sequence is 14 residues long. The CDR3 sequence is CASSQDEGSYGYTF. The CDR3 DNA reads TGCGCCAGCAGCCAAGATGAGGGATCCTATGGCTACACCTTC.

The chain is built from TRBV6-1 and TRBJ2-1, with a possible D match to TRBD2 (7 bases). This CDR3 is built from 15 residues. Between the trimmed V and J ends, which lost 2 bases and 2 bases, there was a span of 10 bases. Germline V gives CDR1 MNHNS, CDR2 SASEGT. CDR3 protein: CASSERGGTYNEQFF. CDR3 coding DNA: TGTGCCAGCAGTGAAAGGGGGGGCACCTACAATGAGCAGTTCTTC.

The chain carries TRBV7-2 and TRBJ2-1; 7 bases fit TRBD1. V shed 1 base, J shed 9 bases, and the junction held 9 bases outside the gene matches. The germline gives CDR1 SGHTA, CDR2 FQGNSA. CDR3 length: 15 residues. The CDR3: CASSLEGAVGGEQFF. Written as DNA, the CDR3 is TGTGCCAGCAGCTTAGAGGGGGCCGTTGGGGGTGAGCAGTTCTTC.

V usage is TRBV7-3 and J usage is TRBJ2-1; tentatively, D is TRBD2 (5 bases). This CDR3 is 14 amino acids long. Per the germline V gene, CDR1 is SGHTA and CDR2 is FQGTGA. The V end was cut by 5 bases, the J end by 7 bases, with 15 bases between. The CDR3 sequence is CASSPYPGRNEQFF. Written as DNA, the CDR3 is TGTGCCAGCAGCCCTTACCCTGGGAGAAATGAGCAGTTCTTC.

V gene TRBV28 combines with J gene TRBJ1-2; D not certain. The CDR3 extends over 13 amino acids. The germline V and J ends were trimmed by 3 bases and 8 bases, with 13 bases remaining between them. The V gene's germline CDR1 is MDHEN and CDR2 SYDVKM. As DNA, the CDR3 is TGTGCCAGCAGTTTGGGAGGGTCGAGGGGCTACACCTTC. Its protein product is CASSLGGSRGYTF.